Below, 4 T cell receptor beta chains from the same sample are listed, as sequenced in a study of cytomegalovirus exposure and HLA in healthy donors. The study ran its PCR with 60 Vbeta and 13 Jbeta primers. Here immunoSEQ multiplex PCR was the method, and the copy in TCRdb shows in-frame clones only, minus some. The sample holds 150,000 to 180,000 clones, roughly three quarters seen once. The specimen was PBMCs. Receptor source: a man under 40 in good health and CMV-seropositive.

This clone came up once. J is TRBJ2-3 and V is TRBV29-1; the D is unclear. The CDR3 is made up of 13 amino acids. The germline V gene encodes CDR1 SQVTM and CDR2 ANQGSEA. Deletions cut 7 bases from V and 1 base from J, with 12 bases between. The CDR3 sequence: CSDRPPGTDTQYF. The CDR3 region has the DNA TGCAGCGACAGACCTCCGGGCACAGATACGCAGTATTTT.

This rearrangement joins TRBV4-2 to TRBJ2-1; D is possibly TRBD2 (6 bases). Germline V gives CDR1 LGHNA, CDR2 YNFKEQ. V lost 8 bases and J lost 3, with 20 bases in between. The CDR3 has 16 amino acids. CDR3 residues: CASLAGTGVFYNEQFF. DNA for the CDR3: TGTGCCAGCCTCGCGGGGACGGGAGTCTTCTACAATGAGCAGTTCTTC.

The genes are TRBV6-4 and TRBJ2-2; D possibly corresponds to TRBD2 (5 bases). The CDR3 has 14 residues. CDR1 is MRHNA and CDR2 is SNTAGT in the germline V gene. Trimming stripped 0 bases from V and 7 bases from J, with 9 bases between. The CDR3 DNA reads TGTGCCAGCAGTGACTCTAGCGCTTACGGGGAGCTGTTTTTT. This gives the protein CASSDSSAYGELFF.

This clone appeared a single time. The chain recombines TRBV28 with TRBJ1-3; 8 bases align to TRBD1. V lost 6 bases and J lost 2; bases outside the gene matches: 9. This CDR3 spans 16 amino acids. Germline values: CDR1 MDHEN, CDR2 SYDVKM. CDR3 protein: CASRTTGEFAGNTIYF. CDR3 nucleotides: TGTGCCAGCAGGACGACAGGGGAATTCGCTGGAAACACCATATATTTT. Full variable domain (outside the CDR3, taken from reference TRBV28 and TRBJ1-3): DVKVTQSSRYLVKRTGEKVFLECVQDMDHENMFWYRQDPGLGLRLIYFSYDVKMKEKGDIPEGYSVSREKKERFSLILESASTNQTSMYLCASRTTGEFAGNTIYFGEGSWLTVV.